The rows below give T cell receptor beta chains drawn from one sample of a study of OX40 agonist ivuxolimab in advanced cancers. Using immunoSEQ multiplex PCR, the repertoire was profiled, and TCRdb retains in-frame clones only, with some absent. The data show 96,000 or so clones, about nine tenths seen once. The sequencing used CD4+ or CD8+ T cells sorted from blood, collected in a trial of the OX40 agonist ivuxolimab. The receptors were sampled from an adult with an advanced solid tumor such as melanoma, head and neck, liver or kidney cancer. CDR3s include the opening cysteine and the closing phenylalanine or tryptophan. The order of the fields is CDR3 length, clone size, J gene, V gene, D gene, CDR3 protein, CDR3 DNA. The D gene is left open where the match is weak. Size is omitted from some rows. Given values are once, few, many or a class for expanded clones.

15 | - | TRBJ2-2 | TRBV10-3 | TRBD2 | CAIRRTSGDTGELFF | TGTGCCATCAGAAGGACTAGCGGGGACACCGGGGAGCTGTTTTTT
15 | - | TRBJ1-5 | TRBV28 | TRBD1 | CASSLPGTGGKTQHF | TGTGCCAGCAGTTTGCCTGGGACAGGGGGGAAGACCCAGCATTTT
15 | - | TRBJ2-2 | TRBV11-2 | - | CASTALGGRTGELFF | TGTGCCAGCACCGCCTTGGGCGGCCGCACCGGGGAGCTGTTTTTT
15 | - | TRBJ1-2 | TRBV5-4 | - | CASSPQGIVDYGYTF | TGTGCCAGCAGCCCACAGGGTATAGTCGACTATGGCTACACCTTC
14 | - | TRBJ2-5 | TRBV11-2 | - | CASSLQWQSETQYF | TGTGCCAGCAGCTTACAGTGGCAGTCGGAGACCCAGTACTTC
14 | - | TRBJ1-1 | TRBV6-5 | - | CASRLAPLNTEAFF | TGTGCCAGCAGACTTGCGCCCCTCAACACTGAAGCTTTCTTT
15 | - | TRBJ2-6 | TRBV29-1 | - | CGVVLDSSGANVLTF | TGCGGCGTTGTACTAGACAGCTCTGGGGCCAACGTCCTGACTTTC
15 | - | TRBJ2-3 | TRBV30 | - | CAWTDGPPSTDTQYF | TGTGCCTGGACGGACGGGCCGCCCAGCACAGATACGCAGTATTTT
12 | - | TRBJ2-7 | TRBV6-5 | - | CASSQGLYEQYF | TGTGCCAGCAGCCAGGGGCTCTACGAGCAGTACTTC
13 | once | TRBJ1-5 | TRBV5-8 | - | CASGAQGNQPQHF | TGTGCCAGTGGGGCTCAGGGAAATCAGCCCCAGCATTTT
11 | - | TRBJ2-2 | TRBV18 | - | CASSRTGELFF | TGTGCCAGCTCACGCACCGGGGAGCTGTTTTTT
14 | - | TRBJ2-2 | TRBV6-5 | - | CASSSRGTAGELFF | TGTGCCAGCAGTTCGAGGGGGACCGCCGGGGAGCTGTTTTTT
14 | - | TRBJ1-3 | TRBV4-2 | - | CASSPPGGGNTIYF | TGTGCCAGCAGCCCACCGGGTGGGGGAAACACCATATATTTT
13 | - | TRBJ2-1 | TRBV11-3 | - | CASAFSGSDEQFF | TGTGCCAGCGCTTTCTCAGGGTCTGATGAGCAGTTCTTC
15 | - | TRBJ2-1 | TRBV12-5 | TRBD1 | CASGPPGTGYNEQFF | TGTGCTAGTGGCCCGCCCGGGACAGGGTACAATGAGCAGTTCTTC
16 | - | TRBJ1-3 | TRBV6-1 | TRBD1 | CASSDERTGEGNTIYF | TGTGCCAGCAGTGACGAAAGGACAGGGGAAGGAAACACCATATATTTT
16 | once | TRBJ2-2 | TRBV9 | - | CASSVEVARTGGELFF | TGTGCCAGCAGCGTAGAGGTAGCGAGAACGGGCGGGGAGCTGTTTTTT
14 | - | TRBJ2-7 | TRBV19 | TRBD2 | CASSIRGGPYEQYF | TGTGCCAGTAGTATCCGGGGAGGGCCCTACGAGCAGTACTTC
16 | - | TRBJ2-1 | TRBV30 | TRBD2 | CAWSGTSGEFYNEQFF | TGTGCCTGGAGTGGGACTAGCGGGGAGTTCTACAATGAGCAGTTCTTC
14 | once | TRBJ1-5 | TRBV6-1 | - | CASSEDKGFQPQHF | TGTGCCAGCAGTGAAGACAAGGGTTTTCAGCCCCAGCATTTT
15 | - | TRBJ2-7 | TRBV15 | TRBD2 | CATSRGLAGVDEQYF | TGTGCCACCAGCAGAGGTCTAGCGGGAGTCGACGAGCAGTACTTC
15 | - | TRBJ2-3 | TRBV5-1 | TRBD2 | CASSLGTSGTDTQYF | TGCGCCAGCAGCTTGGGGACTAGCGGCACAGATACGCAGTATTTT
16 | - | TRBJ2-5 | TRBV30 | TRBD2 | CAWSESAGGGGETQYF | TGTGCCTGGAGTGAATCGGCGGGAGGGGGCGGTGAGACCCAGTACTTC
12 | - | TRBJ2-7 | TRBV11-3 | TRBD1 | CASSFTGDEQYF | TGTGCCAGCAGCTTTACAGGGGACGAGCAGTACTTC
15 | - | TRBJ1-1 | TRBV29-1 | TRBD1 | CSVAHSDRENTEAFF | TGCAGCGTCGCCCATTCGGACAGGGAGAACACTGAAGCTTTCTTT
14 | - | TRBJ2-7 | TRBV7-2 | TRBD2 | CASSFSGRAVEQYF | TGTGCCAGCAGCTTTAGCGGGAGGGCCGTCGAGCAGTACTTC
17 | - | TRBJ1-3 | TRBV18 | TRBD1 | CASSPTRQGPSGNTIYF | TGTGCCAGCTCACCCACTAGACAGGGGCCCTCTGGAAACACCATATATTTT
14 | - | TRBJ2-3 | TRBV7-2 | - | CASSFKGHADTQYF | TGTGCCAGCAGCTTCAAGGGGCATGCAGATACGCAGTATTTT
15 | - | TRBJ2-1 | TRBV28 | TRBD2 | CASSQTLAGNNEQFF | TGTGCCAGCAGTCAAACACTAGCGGGGAACAATGAGCAGTTCTTC